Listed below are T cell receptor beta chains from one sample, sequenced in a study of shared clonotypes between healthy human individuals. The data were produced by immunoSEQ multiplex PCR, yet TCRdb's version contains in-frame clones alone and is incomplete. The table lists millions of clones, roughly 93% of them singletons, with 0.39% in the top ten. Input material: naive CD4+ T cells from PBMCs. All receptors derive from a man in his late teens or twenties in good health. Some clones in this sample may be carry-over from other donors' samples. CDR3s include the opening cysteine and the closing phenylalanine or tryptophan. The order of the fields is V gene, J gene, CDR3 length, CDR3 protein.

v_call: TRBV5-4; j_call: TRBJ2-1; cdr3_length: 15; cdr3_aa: CASSLSLAGVGEQFF
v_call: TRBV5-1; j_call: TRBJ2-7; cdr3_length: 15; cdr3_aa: CASRALAGSSYEQYF
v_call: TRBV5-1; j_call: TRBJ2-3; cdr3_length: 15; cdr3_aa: CASSSRDRGQDTQYF
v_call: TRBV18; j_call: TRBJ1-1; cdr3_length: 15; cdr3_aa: CASSLGTIMNTEAFF
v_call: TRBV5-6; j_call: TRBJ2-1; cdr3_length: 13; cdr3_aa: CASSNRGYNEQFF
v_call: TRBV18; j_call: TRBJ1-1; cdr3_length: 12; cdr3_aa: CASSPGGLEAFF
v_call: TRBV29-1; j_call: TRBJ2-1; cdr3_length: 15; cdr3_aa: CSVEEHGPRDNEQFF
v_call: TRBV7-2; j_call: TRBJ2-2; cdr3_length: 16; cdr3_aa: CASSSGGSMLAGELFF
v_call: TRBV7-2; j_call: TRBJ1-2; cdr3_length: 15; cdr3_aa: CASSLAQGEGYGYTF
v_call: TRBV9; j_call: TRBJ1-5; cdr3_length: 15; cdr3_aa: CASTVPGVSNQPQHF
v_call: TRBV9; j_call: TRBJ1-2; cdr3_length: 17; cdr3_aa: CASSGGSTGPANYGYTF
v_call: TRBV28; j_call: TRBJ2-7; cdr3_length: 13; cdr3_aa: CASSLGGVYEQYF
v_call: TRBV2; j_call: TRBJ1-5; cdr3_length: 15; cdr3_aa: CASSEGQVGSQPQHF
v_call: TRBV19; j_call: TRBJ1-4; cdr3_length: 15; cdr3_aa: CASTGGATGIGKLFF
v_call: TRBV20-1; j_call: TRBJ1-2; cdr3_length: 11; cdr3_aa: CSARGAYGYTF
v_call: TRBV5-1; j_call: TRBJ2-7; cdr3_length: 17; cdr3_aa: CASSLSGLAGDSSEQYF
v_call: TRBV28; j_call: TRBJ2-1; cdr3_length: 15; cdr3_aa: CASVEMTGAYNEQFF
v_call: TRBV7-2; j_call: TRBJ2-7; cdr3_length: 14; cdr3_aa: CASRRGQLGYEQYF
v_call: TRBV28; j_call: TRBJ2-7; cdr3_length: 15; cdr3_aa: CASRRGQSSSYEQYF
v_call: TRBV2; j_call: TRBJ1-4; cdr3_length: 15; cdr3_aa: CASKQTGATNEKLFF
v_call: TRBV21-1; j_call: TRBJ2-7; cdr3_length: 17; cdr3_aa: CASSKLFLWDRTYEQYF
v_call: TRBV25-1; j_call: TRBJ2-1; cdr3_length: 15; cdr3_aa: CASSDPQQGDNEQFF
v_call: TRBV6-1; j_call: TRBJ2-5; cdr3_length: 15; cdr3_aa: CASSPGTARIETQYF
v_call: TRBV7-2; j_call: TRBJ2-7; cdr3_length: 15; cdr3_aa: CASSLVGIPTYEQYF
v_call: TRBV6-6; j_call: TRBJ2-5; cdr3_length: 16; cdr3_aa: CASSYRGGRVGETQYF
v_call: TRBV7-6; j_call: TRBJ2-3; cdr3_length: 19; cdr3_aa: CASSLIAGGPQDNTDTQYF
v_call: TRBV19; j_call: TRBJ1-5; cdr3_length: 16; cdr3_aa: CASSITGVGGNQPQHF